The 26 T cell receptor beta chains below all came from one sample that was sequenced in a study of blood T cell repertoires in COVID-19. Generated by immunoSEQ multiplex PCR, the TCRdb table keeps only in-frame clones and is missing some. The data contain 69,000 or so clones, around 90% of them singletons. The sample was peripheral blood. The receptors stem from a man aged 50 to 60 with acute or convalescent COVID-19.

DNA of the CDR3: TGTGCCACCAGTGATATATTGACGGGAGCTTGGGATAAGGAGACCCAGTACTTC. This gives the protein CATSDILTGAWDKETQYF. This chain uses TRBV24-1 with TRBJ2-5; TRBD2 might be the D (6 bases). CDR3 length: 18 residues. Trimming shortened V by 3 bases and J by 5 bases, and 24 bases separated the two germline ends. The germline gives CDR1 KGHDR, CDR2 SFDVKD.

The rearrangement joins TRBV18 to TRBJ2-7; 16 positions match TRBD2. V was pared by 0 bases and J by 5 bases, with 4 bases of the junction left unmatched. Germline V gives CDR1 KGHSH, CDR2 LQKENI. The CDR3 totals 17 residues. The CDR3 spells CASSPPGLAGGAHEQYF. The CDR3 DNA is TGTGCCAGCTCACCACCGGGACTAGCGGGAGGGGCCCACGAGCAGTACTTC.

The CDR3 DNA is TGTGCCAGTAGTTCTCAGCGGGGGATTTACAATGAGCAGTTCTTC. Protein: CASSSQRGIYNEQFF. This rearrangement joins TRBV19 to TRBJ2-1; TRBD2 aligns across 8 bases. Trimming cost V 5 bases and J 4 bases; bases outside gene matches: 7. Germline loops: CDR1 LNHDA, CDR2 SQIVND (reference sequence). The CDR3 is 15 amino acids.

This chain joins TRBV12-5 and TRBJ1-3, with a possible D match to TRBD1 (6 bases). V was cut by 5 bases and J by 6 bases, with 17 bases left in between. This CDR3 region has 15 residues. Germline CDR1 LGHNT, CDR2 FRNRAP. As DNA, the CDR3 is TGTGCTAGTGGTCCAGGGAGAGCGGGGGCAAACACCATATATTTT. The encoded protein is CASGPGRAGANTIYF.

The chain couples TRBV24-1 to TRBJ2-1; 10 bases align to TRBD1. The V gene end was trimmed by 3 bases and the J gene end by 7 bases; junction bases not matched to a gene: 11. CDR3 size: 17 residues. Germline assignment: CDR1 KGHDR and CDR2 SFDVKD. This CDR3 reads CATSDTAGTGEGNEQFF. CDR3 bases: TGTGCCACCAGTGATACCGCCGGGACAGGGGAGGGGAATGAGCAGTTCTTC.

V gene TRBV19 combines with J gene TRBJ2-7, with 9 bases lining up with TRBD2. The CDR3 consists of 15 residues. With V trimmed by 7 bases and J by 4 bases, 11 bases remained unmatched. Germline V gives CDR1 LNHDA, CDR2 SQIVND (reference sequence). CDR3 nucleotide sequence: TGTGCCAGTAATGAGGAAGCGGGAGGAGGTTACGAGCAGTACTTC. Its protein is CASNEEAGGGYEQYF.

Here the CDR3 DNA reads TGTGCCAGCAGCTTCAGGGGGGTTTCTGACACAGATACGCAGTATTTT. This gives the protein CASSFRGVSDTDTQYF. V and J are TRBV11-2 and TRBJ2-3; possibly TRBD1 for D (7 bases). Germline CDR1 SGHAT, CDR2 FQNNGV. This CDR3 contains 16 residues. Trimming removed 3 bases from V and 2 bases from J, with 15 bases in between.

The rearrangement uses TRBV30 and TRBJ2-1; 11 bases are a match to TRBD2. There are 11 residues in the CDR3. Per the germline V gene, CDR1 is GTSNPN and CDR2 is SVGIG (reference sequence). The CDR3 sequence is CGLAGNNEQFF. CDR3 DNA: TGTGGACTAGCGGGAAACAATGAGCAGTTCTTC. The variable domain in full, completed from reference TRBV30 and TRBJ2-1, reads SQTIHQWPATLVQPVGSPLSLECTVEGTSNPNLYWYRQAAGRGLQLLFYSVGIGQISSEVPQNLSASRPQDRQFILSSKKLLLSDSGFYLCGLAGNNEQFFGPGTRLTVL.

The chain recombines TRBV15 with TRBJ2-3; D is possibly TRBD2 (5 bases). The length of the CDR3 is 14 residues. The V gene's germline CDR1 is LNHNV and CDR2 YYDKDF (reference sequence). The V end was cut by 5 bases, the J end by 2 bases, with 11 bases between. The CDR3, as DNA: TGTGCCACCAGCTCGCCGGGGTCCACAGATACGCAGTATTTT. Protein product: CATSSPGSTDTQYF.

The chain couples TRBV9 to TRBJ1-2; D may be TRBD1 (5 bases). CDR1 is SGDLS and CDR2 is YYNGEE in the germline V gene. V was clipped by 0 bases and J by 5 bases, with 11 bases between them. This CDR3 region has 14 residues. This CDR3 reads CASSVAGQVYGYTF. The CDR3 region has the DNA TGTGCCAGCAGCGTAGCTGGACAAGTTTATGGCTACACCTTC. Drawing the rest from reference TRBV9 and TRBJ1-2, the complete variable domain is DSGVTQTPKHLITATGQRVTLRCSPRSGDLSVYWYQQSLDQGLQFLIQYYNGEERAKGNILERFSAQQFPDLHSELNLSSLELGDSALYFCASSVAGQVYGYTFGSGTRLTVV.

The V and J genes are TRBV11-2 and TRBJ1-4, with a weak D call TRBD1 (6 bases). CDR3 length: 15 residues. V was clipped by 1 base and J by 0 bases, with 6 bases between them. Germline-derived CDR1 and CDR2 are SGHAT and FQNNGV. The CDR3 coding sequence is TGTGCCAGCAGCTTAGGGACAGCAACTAATGAAAAACTGTTTTTT. Its protein product is CASSLGTATNEKLFF.

The CDR3 DNA follows: TGTGCCAGCAGCTTTGACAGGGGGCGGGGTCGAACTAATGAAAAACTGTTTTTT. It yields the protein CASSFDRGRGRTNEKLFF. The chain couples TRBV7-8 to TRBJ1-4; 10 bases are shared with TRBD1. The CDR3 length is 18 residues. The V gene end was trimmed by 3 bases and the J gene end by 1 base; junction bases not matched to a gene: 8. CDR1 and CDR2 (germline): SGHVS, FQNEAQ.

The V call is TRBV27, the J call TRBJ2-1, with 10 bases that match TRBD2. This CDR3 spans 17 amino acids. Germline V gene lookup returns CDR1 MNHEY and CDR2 SMNVEV (reference sequence). V was pared by 5 bases and J by 10 bases, with 17 bases of the junction left unmatched. The CDR3 reads CASSDLSGRADLGEQFF. The CDR3 region has the DNA TGTGCCAGCAGTGACCTGAGCGGGAGGGCCGATCTGGGGGAGCAGTTCTTC.

The V and J genes are TRBV3-1 (or the pseudogene TRBV3-2) and TRBJ2-6; a weak D match, TRBD2 (6 bases). Trimming stripped 3 bases from V and 0 bases from J, with 15 bases between. CDR1 and CDR2 from the germline V gene are LGHDT and YNNKEL (reference sequence). This CDR3 comprises 18 residues. The DNA of the CDR3 is TGTGCCAGCAGCCACAGAGGGCTAGCGTCCTCTGGGGCCAACGTCCTGACTTTC. Its protein product is CASSHRGLASSGANVLTF.

The chain joins TRBV15 to TRBJ2-2; 11 bases line up with TRBD1. The length of the CDR3 is 16 residues. V shed 8 bases and J 3 bases; nucleotides not matched to a gene: 8. Germline CDR1 is LNHNV and CDR2 is YYDKDF (reference sequence). CDR3 amino acids: CATRLGQGAHTGELFF. The CDR3, as DNA: TGTGCCACCCGCTTAGGACAGGGGGCGCACACCGGGGAGCTGTTTTTT.

This clone was detected only a few times. This chain links TRBV24-1 with TRBJ2-1, with D possibly TRBD2 on 5 matching bases. Trimming shortened V by 4 bases and J by 3 bases, and 9 bases separated the two germline ends. The CDR3 has 14 amino acids. Per the germline V gene, CDR1 is KGHDR and CDR2 is SFDVKD. CDR3 protein: CATSDGMDYNEQFF. The CDR3 nucleotides are TGTGCCACCAGTGACGGGATGGACTACAATGAGCAGTTCTTC.

Here the CDR3 reads CASSPVRTGSNEAFF. The CDR3 nucleotides are TGTGCCAGCAGCCCCGTTAGAACAGGGTCCAATGAAGCTTTCTTT. This chain uses TRBV7-7 with TRBJ1-1, with D perhaps matching TRBD1 (6 bases). CDR1 SSHAT and CDR2 FNYEAQ come from the germline V gene (reference sequence). The CDR3 loop spans 15 amino acids. V lost 5 bases, J lost 7 bases, and 20 bases lay in between.

Notes on this clone: This specimen includes other DNA sequences encoding the same CDR3. This chain joins TRBV5-1 and TRBJ2-7; the match to TRBD1 covers 10 bases. Germline loops: CDR1 SGHRS, CDR2 YFSETQ. The J segment lost 3 bases and the V segment lost 1 base, leaving 1 base of the junction unmatched. The CDR3 extends over 14 amino acids. CDR3 residues: CASSLRTGGYEQYF. DNA of the CDR3: TGCGCCAGCAGCTTGAGGACAGGGGGCTACGAGCAGTACTTC. Full variable domain (remainder filled in from reference TRBV5-1 and TRBJ2-7): KAGVTQTPRYLIKTRGQQVTLSCSPISGHRSVSWYQQTPGQGLQFLFEYFSETQRNKGNFPGRFSGRQFSNSRSEMNVSTLELGDSALYLCASSLRTGGYEQYFGPGTRLTVT.

The chain is built from TRBV30 and TRBJ1-5; D gene unclear. V lost 0 bases and J lost 3, with 6 bases in between. Germline V gives CDR1 GTSNPN, CDR2 SVGIG (reference sequence). The CDR3 covers 13 residues. The CDR3 nucleotides are TGTGCCTGGAGTGTGGTCTACAATCAGCCCCAGCATTTT. Its protein is CAWSVVYNQPQHF. The full variable domain, with the rest looked up from reference TRBV30 and TRBJ1-5, is SQTIHQWPATLVQPVGSPLSLECTVEGTSNPNLYWYRQAAGRGLQLLFYSVGIGQISSEVPQNLSASRPQDRQFILSSKKLLLSDSGFYLCAWSVVYNQPQHFGDGTRLSIL.

The chain uses TRBV30 and TRBJ1-5; a possible D gene is TRBD1 (5 bases). CDR1 is GTSNPN, CDR2 SVGIG, per germline (reference sequence). The CDR3 loop spans 13 amino acids. Trimming removed 1 base at V and 5 bases at J, with 9 bases between. The DNA of the CDR3 is TGTGCCTGGAGTGACGGGGGGGATCAGCCCCAGCATTTT. Translation: CAWSDGGDQPQHF.

The chain has TRBV5-1 and TRBJ2-7; weak D call: TRBD2 (6 bases). Germline V gene lookup returns CDR1 SGHRS and CDR2 YFSETQ. The V and J ends lost 1 base and 2 bases respectively, with 7 bases between them. There are 13 residues in the CDR3. CDR3 coding DNA: TGCGCCAGCAGCTTGACTAGCACCTACGAGCAGTACTTC. Its translation is CASSLTSTYEQYF.

This clone has only one observation. The J gene is TRBJ2-5, the V gene TRBV7-9; D may be TRBD1 (6 bases). V was cut by 1 base and J by 5 bases, with 14 bases left in between. The CDR3 is 15 residues long. Germline CDR1 and CDR2: SEHNR and FQNEAQ (reference sequence). The CDR3 here is CASSLEGGGRETQYF. CDR3 nucleotide sequence: TGTGCCAGCAGCTTAGAAGGGGGTGGACGGGAGACCCAGTACTTC.

The V and J genes are TRBV11-2 and TRBJ1-5, with D perhaps matching TRBD1 (6 bases). V was pared by 3 bases and J by 6 bases, with 15 bases between. Germline assignment: CDR1 SGHAT and CDR2 FQNNGV. The CDR3 sequence is 15 residues long. The chain's CDR3 is CASSLDSLVGQPQHF. Here the CDR3 DNA reads TGTGCCAGCAGCTTGGACAGCCTAGTAGGTCAGCCCCAGCATTTT.

The rearrangement uses TRBV24-1 and TRBJ2-1; TRBD2 might be the D (6 bases). This CDR3 is 18 amino acids long. Trimming pared 4 bases from V and 1 base from J, leaving 19 bases between. The germline V gene has CDR1 KGHDR and CDR2 SFDVKD. The CDR3 spells CATSEPPTGVGSYNEQFF. The CDR3 nucleotides read TGTGCCACCAGTGAGCCTCCCACGGGAGTCGGGTCCTACAATGAGCAGTTCTTC.

V and J are TRBV5-5 and TRBJ2-5, with D hard to call. This CDR3 is 13 amino acids long. V was clipped by 0 bases and J by 3 bases, with 6 bases between them. CDR1 and CDR2 (germline): SGHKS, YYEKEE (reference sequence). The chain's CDR3 is CASSLVGEETQYF. The CDR3 DNA is TGTGCCAGCAGCTTGGTTGGAGAAGAGACCCAGTACTTC.

The chain has TRBV19 and TRBJ1-1, with D uncertain. Germline V gives CDR1 LNHDA, CDR2 SQIVND (reference sequence). Trimming pared 11 bases from V and 0 bases from J, leaving 16 bases between. The CDR3 runs to 14 residues. The CDR3: CASTSRRMNTEAFF. CDR3 sequence (DNA): TGTGCCTCGACATCCCGACGAATGAACACTGAAGCTTTCTTT.